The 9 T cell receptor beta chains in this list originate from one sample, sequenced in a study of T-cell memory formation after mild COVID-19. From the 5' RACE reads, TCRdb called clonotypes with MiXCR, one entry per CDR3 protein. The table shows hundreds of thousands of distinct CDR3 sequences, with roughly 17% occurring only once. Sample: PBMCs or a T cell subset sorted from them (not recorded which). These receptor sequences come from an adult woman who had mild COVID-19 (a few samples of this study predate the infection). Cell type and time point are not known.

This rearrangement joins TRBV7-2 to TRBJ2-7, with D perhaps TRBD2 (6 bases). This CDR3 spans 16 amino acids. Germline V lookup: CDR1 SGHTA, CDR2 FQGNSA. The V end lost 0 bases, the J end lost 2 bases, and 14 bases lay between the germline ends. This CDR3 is CASSLAWRGGTYEQYF. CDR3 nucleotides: TGTGCCAGCAGCTTAGCGTGGCGGGGCGGAACCTACGAGCAGTACTTC.

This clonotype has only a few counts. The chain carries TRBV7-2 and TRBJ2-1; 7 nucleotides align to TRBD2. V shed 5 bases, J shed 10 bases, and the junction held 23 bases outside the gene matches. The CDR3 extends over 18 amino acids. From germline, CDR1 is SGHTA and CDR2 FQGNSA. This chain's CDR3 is CASSPPLWVGTNTMEQFF. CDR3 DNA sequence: TGTGCCAGCAGCCCGCCGCTATGGGTGGGGACTAACACGATGGAGCAGTTCTTC.

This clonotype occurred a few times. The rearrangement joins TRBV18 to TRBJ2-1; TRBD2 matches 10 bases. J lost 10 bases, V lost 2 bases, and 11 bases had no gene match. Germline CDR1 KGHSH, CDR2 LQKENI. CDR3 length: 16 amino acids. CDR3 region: CASSPGLAETNPEQFF. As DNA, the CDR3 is TGTGCCAGCTCACCAGGACTAGCGGAAACAAATCCCGAGCAGTTCTTC.

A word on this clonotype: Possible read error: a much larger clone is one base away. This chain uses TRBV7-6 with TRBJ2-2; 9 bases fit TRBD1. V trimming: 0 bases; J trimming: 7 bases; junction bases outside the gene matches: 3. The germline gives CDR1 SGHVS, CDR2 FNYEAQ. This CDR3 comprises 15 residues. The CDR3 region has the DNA TGTGCCAGCAGCTTAGCGGGGACAGGGAACGGGGAGCTGTTTTTT. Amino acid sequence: CASSLAGTGNGELFF.

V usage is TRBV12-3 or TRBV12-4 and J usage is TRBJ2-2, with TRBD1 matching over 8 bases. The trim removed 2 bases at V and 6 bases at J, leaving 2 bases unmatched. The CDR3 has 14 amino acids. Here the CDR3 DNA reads TGTGCCAGCAGTTTAATCAGGGGGCCCGGGGAGCTGTTTTTT. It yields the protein CASSLIRGPGELFF.

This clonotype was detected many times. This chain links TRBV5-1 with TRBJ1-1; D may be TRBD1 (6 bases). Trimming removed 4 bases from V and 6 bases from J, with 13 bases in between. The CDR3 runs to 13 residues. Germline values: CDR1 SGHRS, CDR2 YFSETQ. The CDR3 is CASSVYTGSEAFF. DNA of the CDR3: TGCGCCAGCAGCGTTTACACAGGGTCTGAAGCTTTCTTT.

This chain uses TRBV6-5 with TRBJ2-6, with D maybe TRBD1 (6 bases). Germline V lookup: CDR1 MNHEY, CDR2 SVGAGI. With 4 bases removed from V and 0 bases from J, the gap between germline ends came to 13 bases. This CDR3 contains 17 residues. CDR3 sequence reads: CASSLTGSGSGANVLTF. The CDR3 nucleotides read TGTGCCAGCAGTTTAACAGGGTCGGGCTCTGGGGCCAACGTCCTGACTTTC.

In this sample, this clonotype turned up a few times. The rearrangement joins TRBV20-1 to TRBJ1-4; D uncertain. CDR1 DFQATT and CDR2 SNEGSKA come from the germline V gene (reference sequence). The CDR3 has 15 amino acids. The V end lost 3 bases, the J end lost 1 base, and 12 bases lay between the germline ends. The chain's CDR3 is CSASPLGGTNEKLFF. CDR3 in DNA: TGCAGTGCTAGCCCATTGGGAGGAACTAATGAAAAACTGTTTTTT.

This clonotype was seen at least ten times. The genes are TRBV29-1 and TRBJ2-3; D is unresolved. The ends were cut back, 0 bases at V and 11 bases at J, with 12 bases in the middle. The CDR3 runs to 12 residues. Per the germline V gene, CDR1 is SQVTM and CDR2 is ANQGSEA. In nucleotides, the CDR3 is TGCAGCGTTGAAGATCGGGTCATTCGGCAGTATTTT. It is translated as CSVEDRVIRQYF.